The next 8 T cell receptor beta chains were all read from a single sample in a study of blood T cells in healthy people across ages. The authors ran a second PCR of roughly 7 to 11 cycles using a sample-barcoded 5' primer and a J-beta primer mix. MiXCR, run by TCRdb on the 5' RACE reads, gives a single entry per CDR3 protein. The repertoire holds just over 1 million distinct CDR3 sequences, with 45% as singletons. The sequenced sample consisted of blood. The receptors here all came from a woman between 55 and 75 years old in good health.

The CDR3 nucleotides are TGCAGTGCTAGAGATCCCCGGGACCTCCTCCAAGAGACCCAGTACTTC. This sequence encodes CSARDPRDLLQETQYF. J is TRBJ2-5 and V is TRBV20-1, with D possibly called TRBD1 or TRBD2 (5 bases each). The germline V and J ends were trimmed by 0 bases and 1 base, with 15 bases remaining between them. The CDR3 is 16 residues long. Germline V lookup: CDR1 DFQATT, CDR2 SNEGSKA (reference sequence).

The J gene is TRBJ2-5, the V gene TRBV25-1; D is tentatively TRBD1 or TRBD2 (6 bases each). Trimming stripped 2 bases from V and 11 bases from J, with 18 bases between. The CDR3 spans 14 residues. CDR1 is MGHDK and CDR2 is SYGVNS in the germline V gene. As DNA, the CDR3 is TGTGCCAGCAGTGAAGGGGAGGCCGAGGGGGAGCAGTACTTC. Its translation is CASSEGEAEGEQYF.

The CDR3: CASSVAGPRKNEKLFF. DNA of the CDR3: TGTGCCAGCTCGGTAGCCGGGCCAAGAAAAAATGAAAAACTGTTTTTT. The chain employs TRBV6-1 and TRBJ1-4; D uncertain. This CDR3 comprises 16 residues. From germline, CDR1 is MNHNS and CDR2 SASEGT. With 8 bases removed from V and 5 bases from J, the gap between germline ends came to 21 bases.

J is TRBJ2-1 and V is TRBV2; D gene uncertain. This CDR3 spans 13 amino acids. The V gene lost 3 bases and the J gene lost 9 bases, with 12 bases spanning the gap. CDR1 and CDR2 from the germline V gene are SNHLY and FYNNEI. The CDR3 nucleotides read TGTGCCAGCAGTGAGGTTGGGGTCGTTGAGCAGTTCTTC. This sequence encodes CASSEVGVVEQFF.

The chain is built from TRBV6-4 and TRBJ1-2; possibly TRBD1 for D (5 bases). V was pared by 6 bases and J by 0 bases, with 17 bases between. This CDR3 region has 16 residues. Germline-derived CDR1 and CDR2 are MRHNA and SNTAGT. The CDR3 region is CASRDTGSFPNYGYTF. The CDR3 coding sequence is TGTGCCAGCAGGGACACGGGCTCTTTCCCTAACTATGGCTACACCTTC.

The chain carries TRBV20-1 and TRBJ1-2; D may be TRBD1 (6 bases). The V end lost 0 bases, the J end lost 6 bases, and 11 bases lay between the germline ends. Germline values: CDR1 DFQATT, CDR2 SNEGSKA (reference sequence). This CDR3 spans 13 amino acids. The CDR3 coding sequence is TGCAGTGCTAGAGAGGGGGGCAACGATGGCTACACCTTC. Translating it yields CSAREGGNDGYTF.

The rearrangement joins TRBV6-2 or TRBV6-3 to TRBJ2-7, with 11 bases lining up with TRBD2. V was pared by 6 bases and J by 1 base, with 5 bases of the junction left unmatched. CDR1 is MNHEY, CDR2 SVGEGT, per germline. This CDR3 region has 15 residues. The CDR3 spells CASSHTSGRSYEQYF. CDR3 nucleotides: TGTGCCAGCAGCCATACTAGCGGGAGATCCTACGAGCAGTACTTC.

This clonotype was recorded a few times. This chain connects TRBV5-1 to TRBJ2-7; D ambiguous. With 3 bases removed from V and 2 bases from J, the gap between germline ends came to 12 bases. Germline lookup yields CDR1 SGHRS and CDR2 YFSETQ. The CDR3 spans 14 residues. The CDR3 DNA is TGCGCCAGCAGCTCCAGCCTAGGGCCCTACGAGCAGTACTTC. Translating it yields CASSSSLGPYEQYF.